This TCR beta chain appears in the sequencing data of a study of CD8 T cells in Susac syndrome. General study points: The study recognized that its TCR sequencing and HLA analysis covered a relatively small number of individuals.

High-throughput TCR beta sequencing covered peripheral CD8+ and CD4+ T cells. Included as multiple sclerosis controls were treatment-naive patients who had stable or active relapsing-remitting disease. Negative isolation yielded CD8+ and CD4+ T cells; FACS enriched TEMRA cells. RNA, at about 0.45 to 1 ug, was reverse transcribed with random hexamers. Using its own MiXCR run on the immunoSEQ multiplex PCR reads, TCRdb lists one record per CDR3 protein. In the table there are about 290,000 distinct CDR3 sequences, 70% to 90% of which are singletons. Concerning this clonotype itself: The antigen is not known.

Germline V lookup: CDR1 MDHEN, CDR2 SYDVKM. The CDR3 is 15 residues long. Trimming took 5 bases from V and 0 from J, leaving 10 bases between them. This rearrangement joins TRBV28 to TRBJ1-4; the D is unclear. The sample comprised CD8+ T cells from PBMCs. The TCR was taken from a human donor with multiple sclerosis. DNA for the CDR3: TGTGCCAGCAGTCCCGCGGTTTCAACTAATGAAAAACTGTTTTTT. Amino acid sequence: CASSPAVSTNEKLFF.